What follows is one TCR beta chain and its context. Its antigen is still unknown. Using immunoSEQ multiplex PCR, the repertoire was profiled, and TCRdb retains in-frame clones only, with some absent. The data contain a few million clones, 93% of them singletons. Cells designated naive CD8 were CD45RO-negative and were positively selected for CCR7, with terminally differentiated effector memory CD45RA+ cells excluded. The data were obtained in a study of shared clonotypes between healthy human individuals. Study-level points and caveats: What rarefaction showed was incomplete sorted-subset sequencing despite large depth.

Germline CDR1 is ENHRY and CDR2 is SYGVKD. The length of the CDR3 is 14 residues. V was shortened by 4 bases and J by 0 bases, with 7 bases between the two germline ends. The receptor's source is a man younger than 35 in good health. Some clones in this sample may be carry-over from other donors' samples. The chain carries TRBV10-3 and TRBJ2-1; D gene uncertain. Sequenced material: naive CD8+ T cells from PBMCs. The CDR3 coding sequence is TGTGCCATCAGTGGCGAATACTCCTACAATGAGCAGTTCTTC. It codes for CAISGEYSYNEQFF.